The 32 T cell receptor beta chains listed next were all sequenced from one sample in a study of blood T cell repertoires in COVID-19. The protocol was immunoSEQ multiplex PCR, while the TCRdb copy is restricted to in-frame clones and leaves out a portion. Seen here are 300,000 to 400,000 clones, 88% observed once, and the top ten hold over 0.9%. Specimen: PBMCs or T cells enriched from blood (not recorded which). The receptors stem from a woman in her twenties or thirties with acute COVID-19.

This clone was found a few times. The chain links TRBV24-1 to TRBJ2-7; D is perhaps TRBD1 (6 bases). V lost 5 bases and J 3 bases, leaving 19 bases between the germline ends. The CDR3 is made up of 16 amino acids. CDR1 KGHDR and CDR2 SFDVKD come from the germline V gene. In nucleotides, the CDR3 is TGTGCCACCAGTGGGGCCTTCTGGGGGCCCTACTACGAGCAGTACTTC. Translated: CATSGAFWGPYYEQYF.

This clone was detected only once. The chain has TRBV7-9 and TRBJ1-1; TRBD1 might be the D (5 bases). Germline CDR1 is SEHNR and CDR2 is FQNEAQ (reference sequence). Trimming cost V 5 bases and J 4 bases, with 14 bases left between them. This CDR3 region has 14 residues. The CDR3 DNA is TGTGCCAGCAGCCGGACGGGGGGGACCACTGAAGCTTTCTTT. Protein sequence: CASSRTGGTTEAFF. Drawing the rest from reference TRBV7-9 and TRBJ1-1, the complete variable domain is DTGVSQNPRHKITKRGQNVTFRCDPISEHNRLYWYRQTLGQGPEFLTYFQNEAQLEKSRLLSDRFSAERPKGSFSTLEIQRTEQGDSAMYLCASSRTGGTTEAFFGQGTRLTVV.

The chain employs TRBV7-6 and TRBJ1-3; 9 positions match TRBD1. This CDR3 is built from 16 residues. Germline trimming cut 2 bases from V and 2 bases from J; bases unmatched to any gene: 4. CDR1 SGHVS and CDR2 FNYEAQ come from the germline V gene. The CDR3 bases are TGTGCCAGCAGCTTAACCGGGACAGGGACTGGAAACACCATATATTTT. This translates into CASSLTGTGTGNTIYF.

The V gene is TRBV5-1, the J gene TRBJ2-7, with 9 positions matching TRBD1. The CDR3 has 14 residues. V lost 7 bases, J lost 7 bases, and 12 bases stayed unmatched. Germline CDR1 and CDR2: SGHRS and YFSETQ. This chain's CDR3 is CASSRGTGTREQYF. The CDR3 nucleotides are TGCGCCAGCTCGAGAGGGACAGGGACAAGAGAGCAGTACTTC.

The chain employs TRBV10-3 and TRBJ2-7; D possibly corresponds to TRBD1 (5 bases). The CDR3 loop spans 12 amino acids. V lost 4 bases, J lost 5 bases, and 9 bases lay in between. Germline V gives CDR1 ENHRY, CDR2 SYGVKD. The CDR3 region has the DNA TGTGCCATCAGTGTTAAAGGGGACGAGCAGTACTTC. Translating gives CAISVKGDEQYF.

The CDR3 DNA sequence: TGTGCCAGCAGTGAAGCCCCGGGGGGCCCCTACGAGCAGTACTTC. It encodes CASSEAPGGPYEQYF. This chain links TRBV6-1 with TRBJ2-7, with D possibly matching TRBD2 (7 bases). The CDR3 spans 15 residues. Trimming stripped 0 bases from V and 2 bases from J, with 11 bases between. Germline CDR1 reads MNHNS; CDR2 reads SASEGT.

The genes are TRBV18 and TRBJ2-7, with 8 bases that match TRBD1. The V segment lost 2 bases and the J segment 2 bases; nucleotides outside the gene matches: 5. Germline assignment: CDR1 KGHSH and CDR2 LQKENI. This CDR3 comprises 15 residues. The CDR3 loop reads CASSPVKGQAYEQYF. As DNA, the CDR3 is TGTGCCAGCTCACCAGTAAAGGGACAGGCCTACGAGCAGTACTTC.

The J gene is TRBJ1-1, the V gene TRBV5-5; TRBD1 matches at 9 bases. The germline V gene encodes CDR1 SGHKS and CDR2 YYEKEE (reference sequence). V was clipped by 3 bases and J by 6 bases; unmatched bases: 9. The CDR3 runs 15 residues. The CDR3 DNA follows: TGTGCCAGCAGCTCGACAGACAGGGGGTACGCTGAAGCTTTCTTT. This codes for CASSSTDRGYAEAFF.

Here the CDR3 DNA reads TGTGCCAGCAGTTTATCATGGCGCAGCGGGGGGGTCAATGAGCAGTTCTTC. It specifies CASSLSWRSGGVNEQFF. The V call is TRBV27, the J call TRBJ2-1; TRBD2 agrees at 10 bases. Germline assignment: CDR1 MNHEY and CDR2 SMNVEV (reference sequence). This CDR3 comprises 17 residues. V lost 0 bases, J lost 6 bases, and 8 bases stayed unmatched.

The V gene is TRBV5-1, the J gene TRBJ2-1; D is perhaps TRBD1 (6 bases). Trimming removed 4 bases at V and 4 bases at J, with 9 bases between. This CDR3 contains 13 residues. Germline V gene sequence: CDR1 SGHRS, CDR2 YFSETQ. The CDR3 reads CASSPDSYNEQFF. The CDR3 nucleotides read TGCGCCAGCAGCCCGGACAGTTACAATGAGCAGTTCTTC.

The gene calls are TRBV2 and TRBJ2-7; the match to TRBD2 covers 10 bases. The V gene's germline CDR1 is SNHLY and CDR2 FYNNEI. This CDR3 spans 14 amino acids. V dropped 4 bases and J dropped 5; count of bases not matched to a gene: 5. The CDR3 reads CASSGGLALNEQYF. The CDR3 nucleotides read TGTGCCAGCAGTGGGGGACTAGCGCTGAACGAGCAGTACTTC.

The CDR3 region is CAREDSPLGTGELFF. CDR3 bases: TGTGCCAGGGAAGACAGCCCCTTGGGAACCGGGGAGCTGTTTTTT. This rearrangement joins TRBV7-2 to TRBJ2-2, with D possibly matching TRBD1 (5 bases). Trimming shortened V by 9 bases and J by 5 bases, and 19 bases separated the two germline ends. This CDR3 has 15 amino acids. Germline loops: CDR1 SGHTA, CDR2 FQGNSA.

The J gene is TRBJ1-5, the V gene TRBV7-2; TRBD1 matches at 7 bases. V gave up 2 bases and J gave up 7 bases; unmatched junction bases: 5. Germline V CDR1 and CDR2: SGHTA, FQGNSA. This CDR3 has 14 amino acids. The CDR3 is CASSLRQGGQPQHF. The CDR3 DNA reads TGTGCCAGCAGCTTAAGACAGGGCGGGCAGCCCCAGCATTTT.

The rearrangement uses TRBV12-3 or TRBV12-4 and TRBJ1-1; tentative D call: TRBD1 (6 bases). Trimming took off 6 bases at V and 10 bases at J, with 18 bases between the two ends. This CDR3 comprises 13 residues. The CDR3 here is CASSPLQGSGAFF. For the CDR3, the DNA is TGTGCCAGCAGCCCATTACAGGGAAGCGGAGCTTTCTTT.

The rearrangement links TRBV5-1 to TRBJ2-3; 11 nucleotides match TRBD2. V gave up 4 bases and J gave up 0 bases; unmatched junction bases: 4. The CDR3 runs 16 residues. Germline assignment: CDR1 SGHRS and CDR2 YFSETQ. The CDR3, as DNA: TGCGCCAGCAGCGGTAGCGGGGGGGGCAGCACAGATACGCAGTATTTT. This gives the protein CASSGSGGGSTDTQYF.

The genes are TRBV9 and TRBJ1-2; 7 bases are a match to TRBD1. CDR3 length: 15 residues. Germline V gene lookup returns CDR1 SGDLS and CDR2 YYNGEE. J was trimmed by 6 bases and V by 3 bases; bases with no gene match: 11. CDR3 in amino acids: CASSASQTGPDGYTF. The CDR3 DNA sequence: TGTGCCAGCAGCGCCTCCCAGACAGGGCCCGATGGCTACACCTTC. Filled out from reference TRBV9 and TRBJ1-2, the complete variable domain reads DSGVTQTPKHLITATGQRVTLRCSPRSGDLSVYWYQQSLDQGLQFLIQYYNGEERAKGNILERFSAQQFPDLHSELNLSSLELGDSALYFCASSASQTGPDGYTFGSGTRLTVV.

A single count supports this clone. V and J are TRBV7-9 and TRBJ1-5; 7 bases align to TRBD1. In germline, CDR1 is SEHNR, CDR2 FQNEAQ (reference sequence). V lost 5 bases to trimming and J lost 7 bases; unmatched junction nucleotides: 5. This CDR3 has 13 amino acids. CDR3 sequence: CASSQTGSQPQHF. CDR3 DNA: TGTGCCAGCAGCCAGACAGGGTCCCAGCCCCAGCATTTT.

The V gene is TRBV4-1, the J gene TRBJ1-2; D is unresolved. V lost 1 base to trimming and J lost 1 base, with 10 bases between them. The CDR3 is made up of 15 amino acids. Germline loops: CDR1 MGHRA, CDR2 YSYEKL. CDR3 nucleotides: TGCGCCAGCAGCCAAGGATTTCCCGGTAACTATGGCTACACCTTC. As protein: CASSQGFPGNYGYTF.

The chain combines TRBV7-9 with TRBJ1-1; 9 bases fit TRBD1. CDR1 is SEHNR, CDR2 FQNEAQ, per germline (reference sequence). The CDR3 sequence is 13 residues long. The V and J ends lost 5 bases and 5 bases, in that order; junction bases with no gene match: 3. CDR3 loop: CASSMTGGTEAFF. Written as DNA, the CDR3 is TGTGCCAGCAGCATGACAGGGGGAACTGAAGCTTTCTTT. Filled out from reference TRBV7-9 and TRBJ1-1, the complete variable domain reads DTGVSQNPRHKITKRGQNVTFRCDPISEHNRLYWYRQTLGQGPEFLTYFQNEAQLEKSRLLSDRFSAERPKGSFSTLEIQRTEQGDSAMYLCASSMTGGTEAFFGQGTRLTVV.

The CDR3 DNA reads TGTGCCAGTAGTGCCAGGGTGCTTCTGGGCCCCCTTTTTGGCTACACCTTC. It yields the protein CASSARVLLGPLFGYTF. V gene TRBV19 combines with J gene TRBJ1-2; D might be TRBD1 (5 bases). The CDR3 sequence is 17 residues long. CDR1 is LNHDA and CDR2 is SQIVND in the germline V gene (reference sequence). V lost 5 bases and J 7 bases, leaving 26 bases between the germline ends. The full variable domain, completed using reference TRBV19 and TRBJ1-2, is DGGITQSPKYLFRKEGQNVTLSCEQNLNHDAMYWYRQDPGQGLRLIYYSQIVNDFQKGDIAEGYSVSREKKESFPLTVTSAQKNPTAFYLCASSARVLLGPLFGYTFGSGTRLTVV.

The J gene is TRBJ1-2, the V gene TRBV10-2; possibly TRBD1 for D (5 bases). V was cut by 7 bases and J by 0 bases, with 18 bases left in between. Germline V gene data show CDR1 as WSHSY and CDR2 as SAAADI. This CDR3 is built from 16 residues. CDR3 amino acids: CASMDTIDNPNYGYTF. CDR3 sequence (DNA): TGCGCCAGCATGGACACTATCGACAACCCTAACTATGGCTACACCTTC.

The rearrangement links TRBV18 to TRBJ2-2; D perhaps matches TRBD2 (5 bases). Germline lookup yields CDR1 KGHSH and CDR2 LQKENI. Trimming took 2 bases from V and 6 from J, leaving 10 bases between them. This CDR3 is 14 amino acids long. DNA of the CDR3: TGTGCCAGCTCACCAAGGAGGTCAGCCGGGGAGCTGTTTTTT. It specifies CASSPRRSAGELFF.

This chain uses TRBV5-6 with TRBJ2-1; D call uncertain. CDR3 size: 13 residues. The V gene lost 3 bases and the J gene lost 3 bases, with 7 bases spanning the gap. In germline, CDR1 is SGHDT, CDR2 YYEEEE. The CDR3 nucleotides read TGTGCCAGCAGCTATAATTTCTACAATGAGCAGTTCTTC. It codes for CASSYNFYNEQFF.

The sample holds one count of this clone. The CDR3 region is CASSVGQGKTGELFF. The CDR3 coding sequence is TGCGCCAGCAGCGTCGGACAGGGGAAGACCGGGGAGCTGTTTTTT. The genes are TRBV5-1 and TRBJ2-2; 9 bases match TRBD1. V shed 4 bases, J shed 5 bases, and the junction held 6 bases outside the gene matches. The CDR3 has 15 residues. Germline CDR1 reads SGHRS; CDR2 reads YFSETQ.

The rearrangement links TRBV7-3 to TRBJ2-3, with 9 bases matching TRBD2. The CDR3 covers 14 residues. The V gene end was trimmed by 4 bases and the J gene end by 6 bases; junction bases not matched to a gene: 5. The germline CDR1 and CDR2 sequences are SGHTA and FQGTGA. Here the CDR3 DNA reads TGTGCCAGCAGCTCCGGACTAGCGAGGGATACGCAGTATTTT. It specifies CASSSGLARDTQYF.

CDR3 loop: CASSEGRGVYGYTF. The CDR3 DNA reads TGTGCCAGCAGTGAAGGCAGGGGGGTATACGGCTACACCTTC. The chain carries TRBV6-1 and TRBJ1-2, with 7 bases lining up with TRBD1. CDR3 length equals 14 residues. Per the germline V gene, CDR1 is MNHNS and CDR2 is SASEGT. V gave up 1 base and J gave up 8 bases; unmatched junction bases: 7.

The CDR3 is CASSQGLAGGQETQYF. The CDR3 DNA reads as TGTGCCAGCAGCCAAGGACTAGCGGGGGGACAAGAGACCCAGTACTTC. The chain links TRBV3-1 (or the pseudogene TRBV3-2) to TRBJ2-5, with TRBD2 matching over 13 bases. Trimming took 1 base from V and 2 from J; bases not matched to a gene: 1. CDR1 LGHDT and CDR2 YNNKEL come from the germline V gene (reference sequence). The CDR3 extends over 16 amino acids.

About this clone itself: Other DNA sequences in the same sample also yield this CDR3. CDR3 bases: TGTGCCAGCAGCGTAGTCAGCTCTGGAAACACCATATATTTT. Translated, it gives CASSVVSSGNTIYF. V is TRBV9 and J is TRBJ1-3, with D uncertain. CDR3 length equals 14 residues. CDR1 is SGDLS, CDR2 YYNGEE, per germline. V was shortened by 0 bases and J by 0 bases, with 4 bases between the two germline ends.

The V call is TRBV7-2, the J call TRBJ1-2; D uncertain. V was trimmed by 1 base and J by 0 bases, leaving 6 bases between them. The germline gives CDR1 SGHTA, CDR2 FQGNSA. The CDR3 is 14 residues long. Written as DNA, the CDR3 is TGTGCCAGCAGCTTAGGTCTCCCTAACTATGGCTACACCTTC. Residues: CASSLGLPNYGYTF.

This chain joins TRBV7-9 and TRBJ1-4; 9 positions match TRBD1. The CDR3 consists of 16 residues. The junction had 6 bases not matched to a gene; V was cut back by 4 bases and J by 3 bases. Germline-derived CDR1 and CDR2 are SEHNR and FQNEAQ (reference sequence). The CDR3 protein is CASSSGQGAANEKLFF. The CDR3 bases are TGTGCCAGCAGCTCGGGACAGGGTGCGGCTAATGAAAAACTGTTTTTT.

The chain joins TRBV21-1 to TRBJ2-2; the table's TRBD1 call for D was not verified on the DNA. TRBV21-1 is designated a pseudogene. The CDR3 is made up of 17 amino acids. The CDR3 here is CASSKGYRRGNTGELFF. In DNA form, the CDR3 reads TGTGCCAGCAGCAAAGGATACAGAAGGGGAAACACCGGGGAGCTGTTTTTT.

The chain has TRBV7-2 and TRBJ2-3; weak D call: TRBD1 (5 bases). This CDR3 comprises 16 residues. Deletions cut 1 base from V and 2 bases from J, with 13 bases between. In germline, CDR1 is SGHTA, CDR2 FQGNSA. The CDR3 nucleotides read TGTGCCAGCAGCTTAGATGGGGCAGGGTTCACAGATACGCAGTATTTT. Amino acid sequence: CASSLDGAGFTDTQYF.